This TCR beta chain was captured by sequencing in a study of blood T cell repertoires in COVID-19. The ends were cut back, 5 bases at V and 5 bases at J, with 21 bases in the middle. The CDR3 spans 15 residues. The germline V gene has CDR1 GTSNPN and CDR2 SVGIG (reference sequence). Original methodology: Amplification of reference gene primers was used by the study to estimate nucleated cell counts. The data were produced by immunoSEQ multiplex PCR, yet TCRdb's version contains in-frame clones alone and is incomplete. D and trimming come from the DNA, and the V and J calls and clone size come from that table. The sample shows under 300,000 clones, 80% to 85% of them seen only once.

Sequenced material: peripheral blood. This sequence originates from a woman aged 40 to 50 who had recovered from COVID-19. The chain couples TRBV30 to TRBJ1-1; D is perhaps TRBD1 (5 bases). In DNA form, the CDR3 reads TGTGCCTGGGCAGGGATAATAGGGGCGCGGACTGAAGCTTTCTTT. Its protein product is CAWAGIIGARTEAFF.